This is a list of T cell receptor beta chains from one sample in a study of blood T cell repertoires in COVID-19. The method was immunoSEQ multiplex PCR; TCRdb's version includes in-frame clones alone and lacks a portion of them. The sample contains some 150,000 clones, around 85% of which appear only once. Sequencing used peripheral blood. These receptors were obtained from a man aged 60 to 75 with COVID-19, enrolled during active disease. Both conserved end residues are part of each CDR3. The D gene is left open where the match is weak. The size field is filled for only some rows; it gives once, few, many or a size class.

TRBV6-1	.	TRBJ1-5	.	CASSEGQGARGAQPQHF	TGTGCCAGCAGTGAAGGTCAGGGTGCAAGGGGCGCTCAGCCCCAGCATTTT
TRBV6-4	.	TRBJ1-1	.	CASSDYHTGEAFF	TGTGCCAGCAGTGACTACCATACGGGTGAAGCTTTCTTT
TRBV21-1	.	TRBJ2-7	few	CASRNRAGLAGDYEQYF	TGTGCCAGCAGAAATAGGGCTGGGCTAGCGGGGGACTACGAGCAGTACTTC
TRBV12-3/TRBV12-4	.	TRBJ1-2	.	CASSKDSYYGYTF	TGTGCCAGCAGCAAAGACAGTTACTATGGCTACACCTTC
TRBV2	TRBD1	TRBJ1-5	.	CASTGDRALNQPQHF	TGTGCCAGCACCGGGGACAGAGCCCTAAATCAGCCCCAGCATTTT
TRBV27	TRBD1	TRBJ1-1	.	CASSLYSGGGTEAFF	TGTGCCAGCAGTTTATATTCAGGGGGCGGCACTGAAGCTTTCTTT
TRBV28	TRBD1	TRBJ2-3	.	CASSTTGGRTDTQYF	TGTGCCAGCAGCACTACAGGGGGCAGAACAGATACGCAGTATTTT
TRBV24-1	.	TRBJ2-2	.	CATRGRDHGELFF	TGTGCCACCAGAGGCCGGGATCACGGGGAGCTGTTTTTT
TRBV29-1	TRBD1	TRBJ2-2	.	CSGGDRGLTGELFF	TGCAGCGGAGGGGACAGGGGGTTGACCGGGGAGCTGTTTTTT
TRBV5-5	.	TRBJ2-4	few	CASSSTAGSKNIQYF	TGTGCCAGCAGCTCCACCGCGGGGTCCAAAAACATTCAGTACTTC
TRBV20-1	.	TRBJ2-5	.	CSASRGFEETQYF	TGCAGTGCTAGTAGAGGGTTCGAAGAGACCCAGTACTTC
TRBV7-9	TRBD1	TRBJ1-1	.	CASSSDRVDTEAFF	TGTGCCAGCAGCTCCGACAGGGTCGACACTGAAGCTTTCTTT
TRBV30	.	TRBJ1-5	.	CAWSLTGRKPQHF	TGTGCCTGGAGTTTAACAGGGCGTAAGCCCCAGCATTTT
TRBV6-5	TRBD1	TRBJ1-2	.	CASSRQGAYGYTF	TGTGCCAGCAGTCGACAGGGGGCTTATGGCTACACCTTC
TRBV19	.	TRBJ1-5	.	CASSEVSQSNQPQHF	TGTGCCAGTAGTGAGGTTTCGCAGTCCAATCAGCCCCAGCATTTT
TRBV28	.	TRBJ1-3	.	CASSRTTGDGNTIYF	TGTGCCAGCAGTAGGACGACAGGCGACGGAAACACCATATATTTT
TRBV9	.	TRBJ2-1	.	CASSGDTYNEQFF	TGTGCCAGCAGCGGGGACACCTACAATGAGCAGTTCTTC
TRBV11-3	TRBD1	TRBJ1-2	few	CASSLQQGDGYTF	TGTGCCAGCAGCTTACAACAGGGGGACGGCTACACCTTC
TRBV7-2	.	TRBJ1-6	.	CASSLGQGGHNSPLHF	TGTGCCAGCAGCTTAGGGCAGGGTGGGCATAATTCACCCCTCCACTTT
TRBV7-8	.	TRBJ2-7	once	CASSLGETGNYEQYF	TGTGCCAGCAGCTTAGGAGAAACAGGGAACTACGAGCAGTACTTC
TRBV29-1	.	TRBJ1-2	.	CSLGDSNYGYTF	TGCAGCCTGGGGGACTCTAACTATGGCTACACCTTC
TRBV6-4	TRBD1	TRBJ2-3	.	CASSEKQGGTQYF	TGTGCCAGCAGTGAAAAACAGGGGGGTACGCAGTATTTT
TRBV15	.	TRBJ1-6	.	CATTESGSISPLHF	TGTGCCACGACGGAGTCAGGGTCCATTTCACCCCTCCACTTT
TRBV7-9	.	TRBJ2-7	.	CASSRQATVHEQYF	TGTGCCAGCAGCCGACAGGCGACAGTCCACGAGCAGTACTTC
TRBV19	.	TRBJ1-5	.	CASSKAPWGDQPQHF	TGTGCCAGTAGTAAAGCCCCCTGGGGCGATCAGCCCCAGCATTTT
TRBV6-2/TRBV6-3	.	TRBJ2-1	.	CASSKQSSYNEQFF	TGTGCCAGCAGTAAACAGAGCTCCTACAATGAGCAGTTCTTC
TRBV24-1	.	TRBJ2-5	.	CATSDFRGPMETQYF	TGTGCCACCAGTGATTTCAGGGGTCCTATGGAGACCCAGTACTTC
TRBV18	TRBD1	TRBJ2-3	.	CASSPPGGPDTQYF	TGTGCCAGCTCACCACCAGGGGGCCCAGATACGCAGTATTTT
TRBV7-8	.	TRBJ1-1	.	CASSPESRREAFF	TGTGCCAGCAGCCCGGAGTCGCGGCGCGAAGCTTTCTTT
TRBV7-2	TRBD2	TRBJ2-7	.	CASSLRTSGTYEQYF	TGTGCCAGCAGCCTAAGGACTAGCGGGACTTACGAGCAGTACTTC
TRBV7-3	.	TRBJ2-7	.	CASSLGPGYYEQYF	TGTGCCAGCAGCCTAGGGCCAGGGTACTACGAGCAGTACTTC
TRBV4-2	.	TRBJ1-1	.	CASSQETGNTEAFF	TGTGCCAGCAGCCAAGAGACAGGGAACACTGAAGCTTTCTTT
TRBV5-1	TRBD1	TRBJ1-1	.	CASSLGAGGEADTEAFF	TGCGCCAGCAGCTTGGGTGCAGGGGGCGAGGCGGACACTGAAGCTTTCTTT
TRBV25-1	TRBD2	TRBJ2-6	.	CASSDAGAPHGANVLTF	TGTGCCAGCAGTGATGCGGGAGCCCCCCATGGGGCCAACGTCCTGACTTTC
TRBV6-2/TRBV6-3	TRBD1	TRBJ2-2	.	CASSYTYRTGVATGELFF	TGTGCCAGCAGTTACACCTACCGGACAGGGGTAGCCACCGGGGAGCTGTTTTTT
TRBV4-3	TRBD1	TRBJ1-4	.	CASSQDRGQGLEKLFF	TGCGCCAGCAGCCAAGATCGGGGACAGGGTTTGGAAAAACTGTTTTTT